The TCR beta chain described here comes from a study of graft-versus-host responses after intestinal transplantation. Turning to the study itself: Recipients obtained multivisceral, liver-intestinal, or isolated intestinal transplants. Each patient got anti-thymocyte globulin induction, then tacrolimus and steroids for about 3 years. Study-level findings and limits: Patients with graft-donor T cell macrochimerism had high graft-versus-host to host-versus-graft clonal ratios in allografts.

About this clone: Antigen specificity is unknown.

Germline V gene data show CDR1 as SGHTA and CDR2 as FQGTGA. The ends were cut back, 2 bases at V and 4 bases at J, with 9 bases in the middle. CDR3 length: 13 residues. Using immunoSEQ multiplex PCR, the repertoire was profiled, and TCRdb retains in-frame clones only, with some absent. The table records 40,000 to 55,000 clones, roughly 90% of them present only once. Sequenced material: PBMCs, taken 524 days after transplant. The sequence derives from a human patient who received an intestinal transplant, so some T cells may come from the graft donor. The gene calls are TRBV7-3 and TRBJ2-7; D is uncertain. The CDR3 DNA follows: TGTGCCAGCAGCTTAGGTCCTAGTTACGAGCAGTACTTC. Its translation: CASSLGPSYEQYF.